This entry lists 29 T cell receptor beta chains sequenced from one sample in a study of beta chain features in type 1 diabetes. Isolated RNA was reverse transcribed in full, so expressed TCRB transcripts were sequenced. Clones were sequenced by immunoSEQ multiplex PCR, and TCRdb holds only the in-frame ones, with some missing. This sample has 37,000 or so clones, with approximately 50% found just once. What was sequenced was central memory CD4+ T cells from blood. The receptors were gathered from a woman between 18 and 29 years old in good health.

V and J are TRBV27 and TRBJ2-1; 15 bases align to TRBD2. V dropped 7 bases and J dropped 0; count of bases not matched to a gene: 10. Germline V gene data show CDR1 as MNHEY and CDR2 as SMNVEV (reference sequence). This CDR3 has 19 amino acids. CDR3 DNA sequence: TGTGCCAGCATCGGAGGACTAGCGGGAGGGCGAAGCTCCTACAATGAGCAGTTCTTC. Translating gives CASIGGLAGGRSSYNEQFF.

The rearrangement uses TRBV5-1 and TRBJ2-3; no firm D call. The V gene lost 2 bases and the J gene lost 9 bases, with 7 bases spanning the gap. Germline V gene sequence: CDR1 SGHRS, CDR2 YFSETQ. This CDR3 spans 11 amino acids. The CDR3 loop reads CASSFGETQYF. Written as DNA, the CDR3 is TGCGCCAGCAGCTTTGGAGAAACGCAGTATTTT. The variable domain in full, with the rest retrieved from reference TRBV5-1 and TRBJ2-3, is KAGVTQTPRYLIKTRGQQVTLSCSPISGHRSVSWYQQTPGQGLQFLFEYFSETQRNKGNFPGRFSGRQFSNSRSEMNVSTLELGDSALYLCASSFGETQYFGPGTRLTVL.

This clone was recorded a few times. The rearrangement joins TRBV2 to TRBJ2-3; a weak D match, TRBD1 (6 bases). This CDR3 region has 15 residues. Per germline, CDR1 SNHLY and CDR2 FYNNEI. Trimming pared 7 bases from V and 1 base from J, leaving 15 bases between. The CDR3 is CASTSGDTRTDTQYF. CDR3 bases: TGTGCCAGCACCTCAGGGGACACCCGCACAGATACGCAGTATTTT.

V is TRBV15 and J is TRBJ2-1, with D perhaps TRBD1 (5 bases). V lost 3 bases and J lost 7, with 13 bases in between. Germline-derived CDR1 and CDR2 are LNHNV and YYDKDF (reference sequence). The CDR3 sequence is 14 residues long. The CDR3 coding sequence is TGTGCCACCAGCAGTCGGGCAGGGCGGAATGAGCAGTTCTTC. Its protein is CATSSRAGRNEQFF.

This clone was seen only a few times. CDR3 region: CASSTGQLNYEQYF. CDR3 DNA sequence: TGTGCCAGCAGCACCGGACAGTTAAACTACGAGCAGTACTTC. V is TRBV14 and J is TRBJ2-7; D might be TRBD1 (6 bases). V gave up 5 bases and J gave up 3 bases, with 14 bases separating them. There are 14 residues in the CDR3. CDR1 and CDR2 (germline): SGHDN, FVKESK.

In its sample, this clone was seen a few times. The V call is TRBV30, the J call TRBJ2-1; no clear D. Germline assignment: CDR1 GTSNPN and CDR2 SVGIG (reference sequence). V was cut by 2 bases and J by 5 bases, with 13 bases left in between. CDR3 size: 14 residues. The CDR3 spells CAWSPRVRHNEQFF. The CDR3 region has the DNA TGTGCCTGGAGTCCTCGGGTTAGGCACAATGAGCAGTTCTTC.

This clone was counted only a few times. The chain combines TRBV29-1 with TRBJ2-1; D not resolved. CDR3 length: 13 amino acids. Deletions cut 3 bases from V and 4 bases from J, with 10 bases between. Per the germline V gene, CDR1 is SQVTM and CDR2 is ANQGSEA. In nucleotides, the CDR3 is TGCAGCGTTGATTTCCAGGCTTACAATGAGCAGTTCTTC. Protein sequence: CSVDFQAYNEQFF.

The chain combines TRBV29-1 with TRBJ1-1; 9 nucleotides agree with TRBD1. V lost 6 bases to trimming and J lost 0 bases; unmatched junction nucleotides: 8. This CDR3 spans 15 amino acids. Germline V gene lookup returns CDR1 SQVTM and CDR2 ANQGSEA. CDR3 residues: CSVSPGQGMNTEAFF. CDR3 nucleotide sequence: TGCAGCGTCTCACCGGGACAGGGAATGAACACTGAAGCTTTCTTT.

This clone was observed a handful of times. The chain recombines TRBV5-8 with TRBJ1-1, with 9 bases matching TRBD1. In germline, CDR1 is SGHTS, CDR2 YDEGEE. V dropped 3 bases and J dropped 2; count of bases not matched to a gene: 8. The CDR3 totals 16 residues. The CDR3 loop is CASSSGQGLFNTEAFF. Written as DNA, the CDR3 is TGTGCCAGCAGCTCCGGACAGGGGTTATTCAACACTGAAGCTTTCTTT.

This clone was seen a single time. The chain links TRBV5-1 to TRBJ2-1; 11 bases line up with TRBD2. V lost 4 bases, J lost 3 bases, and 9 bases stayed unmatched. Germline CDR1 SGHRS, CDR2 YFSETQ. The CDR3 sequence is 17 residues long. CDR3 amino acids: CASSKGTSGGYYNEQFF. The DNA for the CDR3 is TGCGCCAGCAGCAAGGGGACTAGCGGAGGGTACTACAATGAGCAGTTCTTC. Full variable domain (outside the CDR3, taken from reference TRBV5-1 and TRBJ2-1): KAGVTQTPRYLIKTRGQQVTLSCSPISGHRSVSWYQQTPGQGLQFLFEYFSETQRNKGNFPGRFSGRQFSNSRSEMNVSTLELGDSALYLCASSKGTSGGYYNEQFFGPGTRLTVL.

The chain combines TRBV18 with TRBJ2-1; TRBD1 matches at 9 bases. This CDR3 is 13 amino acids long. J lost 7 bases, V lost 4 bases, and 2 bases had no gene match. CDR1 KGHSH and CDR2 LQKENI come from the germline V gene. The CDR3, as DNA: TGTGCCAGCTCACTGACAGGGGGAAATGAGCAGTTCTTC. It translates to CASSLTGGNEQFF.

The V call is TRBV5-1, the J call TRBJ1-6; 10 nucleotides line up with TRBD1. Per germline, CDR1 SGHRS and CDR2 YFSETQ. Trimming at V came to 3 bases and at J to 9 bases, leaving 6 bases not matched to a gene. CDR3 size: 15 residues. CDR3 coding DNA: TGCGCCAGCAGCTCGGGACAGGGGCTGGGTTCACCCCTCCACTTT. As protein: CASSSGQGLGSPLHF. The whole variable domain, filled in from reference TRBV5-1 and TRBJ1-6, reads KAGVTQTPRYLIKTRGQQVTLSCSPISGHRSVSWYQQTPGQGLQFLFEYFSETQRNKGNFPGRFSGRQFSNSRSEMNVSTLELGDSALYLCASSSGQGLGSPLHFGNGTRLTVT.

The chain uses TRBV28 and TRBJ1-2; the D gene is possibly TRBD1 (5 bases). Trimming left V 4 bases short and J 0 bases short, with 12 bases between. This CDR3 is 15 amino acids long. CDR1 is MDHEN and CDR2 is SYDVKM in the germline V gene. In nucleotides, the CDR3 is TGTGCCAGCAGTTCGGAGGGACCTACTAACTATGGCTACACCTTC. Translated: CASSSEGPTNYGYTF.

DNA of the CDR3: TGTGCCAGCAGCGTAGGCGGGTCAAGCAATCAGCCCCAGCATTTT. Translation: CASSVGGSSNQPQHF. J is TRBJ1-5 and V is TRBV9; D uncertain. Trimming removed 0 bases from V and 1 base from J, with 8 bases in between. The germline V gene encodes CDR1 SGDLS and CDR2 YYNGEE. The CDR3 consists of 15 residues. The whole variable domain, filled in from reference TRBV9 and TRBJ1-5, reads DSGVTQTPKHLITATGQRVTLRCSPRSGDLSVYWYQQSLDQGLQFLIQYYNGEERAKGNILERFSAQQFPDLHSELNLSSLELGDSALYFCASSVGGSSNQPQHFGDGTRLSIL.

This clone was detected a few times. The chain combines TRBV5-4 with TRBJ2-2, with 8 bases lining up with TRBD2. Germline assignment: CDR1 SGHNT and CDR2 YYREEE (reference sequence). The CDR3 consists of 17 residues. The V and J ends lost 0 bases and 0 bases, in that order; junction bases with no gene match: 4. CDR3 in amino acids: CASSLALAGSNTGELFF. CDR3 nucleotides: TGTGCCAGCAGCTTGGCGCTAGCGGGTTCGAACACCGGGGAGCTGTTTTTT.

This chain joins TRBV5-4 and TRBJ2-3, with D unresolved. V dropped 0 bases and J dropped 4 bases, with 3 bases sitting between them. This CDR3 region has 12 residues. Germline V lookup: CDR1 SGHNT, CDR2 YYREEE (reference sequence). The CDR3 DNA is TGTGCCAGCAGCTTGGACTCAGATACGCAGTATTTT. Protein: CASSLDSDTQYF.

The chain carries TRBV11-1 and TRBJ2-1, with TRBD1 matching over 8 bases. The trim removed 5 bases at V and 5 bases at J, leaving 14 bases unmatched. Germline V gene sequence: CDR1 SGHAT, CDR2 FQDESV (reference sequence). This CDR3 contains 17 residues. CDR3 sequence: CASSRMGGRTGNNEQFF. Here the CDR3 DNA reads TGTGCCAGCAGCCGTATGGGAGGTAGGACAGGGAACAATGAGCAGTTCTTC.

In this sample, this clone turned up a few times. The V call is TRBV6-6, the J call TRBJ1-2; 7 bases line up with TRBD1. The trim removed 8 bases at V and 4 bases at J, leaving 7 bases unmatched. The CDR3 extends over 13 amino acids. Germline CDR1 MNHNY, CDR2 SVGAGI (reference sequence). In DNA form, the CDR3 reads TGTGCCAGCCACCGTAGACAGGGCTATGGCTACACCTTC. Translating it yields CASHRRQGYGYTF.

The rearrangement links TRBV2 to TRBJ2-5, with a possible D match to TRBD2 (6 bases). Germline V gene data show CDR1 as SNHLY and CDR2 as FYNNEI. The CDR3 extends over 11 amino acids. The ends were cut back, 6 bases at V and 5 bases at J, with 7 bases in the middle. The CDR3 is CASRGRETQYF. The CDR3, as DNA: TGTGCCAGCAGAGGGAGGGAGACCCAGTACTTC.

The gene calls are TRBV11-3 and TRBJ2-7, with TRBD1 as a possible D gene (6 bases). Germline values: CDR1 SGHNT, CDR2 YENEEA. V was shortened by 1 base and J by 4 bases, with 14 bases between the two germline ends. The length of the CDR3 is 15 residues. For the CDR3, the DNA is TGTGCCAGCAGCTTAGCGGCGACAGGCCCGTACGAGCAGTACTTC. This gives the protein CASSLAATGPYEQYF.

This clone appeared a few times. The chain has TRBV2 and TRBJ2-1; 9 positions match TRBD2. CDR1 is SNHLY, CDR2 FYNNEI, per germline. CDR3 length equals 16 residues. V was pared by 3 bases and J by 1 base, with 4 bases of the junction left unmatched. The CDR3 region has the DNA TGTGCCAGCAGTGACGTAGCGGGAGAGTCCTACAATGAGCAGTTCTTC. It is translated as CASSDVAGESYNEQFF.

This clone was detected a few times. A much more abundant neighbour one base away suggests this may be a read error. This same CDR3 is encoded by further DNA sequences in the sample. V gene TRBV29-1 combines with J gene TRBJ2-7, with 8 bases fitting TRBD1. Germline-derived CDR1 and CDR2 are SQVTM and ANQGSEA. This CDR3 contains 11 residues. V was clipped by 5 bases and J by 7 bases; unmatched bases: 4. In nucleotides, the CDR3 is TGCAGCGTTCACAGGGGGAGGGAGCAGTACTTC. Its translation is CSVHRGREQYF.

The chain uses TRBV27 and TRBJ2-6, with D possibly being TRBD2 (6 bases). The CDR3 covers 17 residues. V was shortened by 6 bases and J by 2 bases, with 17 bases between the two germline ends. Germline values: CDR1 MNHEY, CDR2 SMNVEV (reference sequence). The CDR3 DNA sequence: TGTGCCAGCAGAGATGGGAGGATAGGGGCTGGGGCCAACGTCCTGACTTTC. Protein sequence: CASRDGRIGAGANVLTF.

CDR3 nucleotide sequence: TGTGCCAGCAGTTTATTGGGGATCGGAGGGGAGCCCCAGCATTTT. Residues: CASSLLGIGGEPQHF. V is TRBV27 and J is TRBJ1-5; D possibly corresponds to TRBD1 (5 bases). Germline assignment: CDR1 MNHEY and CDR2 SMNVEV (reference sequence). CDR3 length equals 15 residues. V was pared by 1 base and J by 8 bases, with 15 bases between.

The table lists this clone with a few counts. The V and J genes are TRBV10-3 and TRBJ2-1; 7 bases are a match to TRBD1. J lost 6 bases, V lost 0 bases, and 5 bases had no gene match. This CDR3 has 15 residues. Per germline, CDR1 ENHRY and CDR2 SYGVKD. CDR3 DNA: TGTGCCATCAGTGAGTCAGGGGGCTCCAGCAATGAGCAGTTCTTC. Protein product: CAISESGGSSNEQFF.

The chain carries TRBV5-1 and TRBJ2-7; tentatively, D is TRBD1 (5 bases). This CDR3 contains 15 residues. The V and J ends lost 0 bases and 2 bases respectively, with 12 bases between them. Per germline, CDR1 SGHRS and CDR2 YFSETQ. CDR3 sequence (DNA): TGCGCCAGCAGCTTGGTCCCGCAGGGCGCCTACGAGCAGTACTTC. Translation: CASSLVPQGAYEQYF.

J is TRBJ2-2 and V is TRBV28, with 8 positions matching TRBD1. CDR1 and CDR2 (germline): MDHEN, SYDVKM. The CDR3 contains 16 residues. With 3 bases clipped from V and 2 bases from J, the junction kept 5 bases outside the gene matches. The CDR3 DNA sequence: TGTGCCAGCAGTTTGTTCGGGACAGGCAACACCGGGGAGCTGTTTTTT. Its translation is CASSLFGTGNTGELFF.

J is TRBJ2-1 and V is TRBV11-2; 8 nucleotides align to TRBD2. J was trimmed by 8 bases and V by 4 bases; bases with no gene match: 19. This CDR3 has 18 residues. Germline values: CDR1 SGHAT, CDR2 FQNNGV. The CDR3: CASSSGLAGPKGFDEQFF. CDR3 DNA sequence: TGTGCCAGCAGCTCGGGGTTAGCGGGGCCTAAAGGGTTCGATGAGCAGTTCTTC.

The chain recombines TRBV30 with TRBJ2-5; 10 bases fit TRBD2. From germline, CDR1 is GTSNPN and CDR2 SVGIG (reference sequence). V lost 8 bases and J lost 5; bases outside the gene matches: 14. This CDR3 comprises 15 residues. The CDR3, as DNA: TGTGCCCTCGGGGCTAGCGGGAGCGTCGGGGAGACCCAGTACTTC. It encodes CALGASGSVGETQYF.